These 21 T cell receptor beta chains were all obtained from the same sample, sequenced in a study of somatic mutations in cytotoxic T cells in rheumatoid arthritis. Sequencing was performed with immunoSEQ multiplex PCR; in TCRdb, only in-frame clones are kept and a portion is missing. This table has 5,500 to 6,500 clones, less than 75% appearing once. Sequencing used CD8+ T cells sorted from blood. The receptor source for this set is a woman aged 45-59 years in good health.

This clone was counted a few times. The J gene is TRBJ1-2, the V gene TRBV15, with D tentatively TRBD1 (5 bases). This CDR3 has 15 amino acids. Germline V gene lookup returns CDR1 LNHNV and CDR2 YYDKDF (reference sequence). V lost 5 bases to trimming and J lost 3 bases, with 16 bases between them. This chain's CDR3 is CATSALVGDYYGYTF. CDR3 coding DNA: TGTGCCACCAGCGCCCTTGTGGGGGACTACTATGGCTACACCTTC. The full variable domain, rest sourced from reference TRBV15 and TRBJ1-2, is DAMVIQNPRYQVTQFGKPVTLSCSQTLNHNVMYWYQQKSSQAPKLLFHYYDKDFNNEADTPDNFQSRRPNTSFCFLDIRSPGLGDTAMYLCATSALVGDYYGYTFGSGTRLTVV.

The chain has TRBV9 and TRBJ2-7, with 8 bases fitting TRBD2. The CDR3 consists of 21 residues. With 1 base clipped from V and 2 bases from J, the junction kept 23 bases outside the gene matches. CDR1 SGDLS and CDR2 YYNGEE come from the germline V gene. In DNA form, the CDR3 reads TGTGCCAGCAGCGTAATCGCTTTAGGTGGTTTTGGGAGCGGGGGCCCCTACGAGCAGTACTTC. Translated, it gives CASSVIALGGFGSGGPYEQYF.

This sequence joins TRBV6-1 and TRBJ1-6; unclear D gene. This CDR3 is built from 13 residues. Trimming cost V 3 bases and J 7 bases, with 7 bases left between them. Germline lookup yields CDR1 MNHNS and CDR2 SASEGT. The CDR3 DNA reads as TGTGCCAGCAGTGACAGCGAAAATTCACCCCTCCACTTT. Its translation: CASSDSENSPLHF.

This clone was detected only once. CDR3 nucleotide sequence: TGTGCCAGCAGTCCGCTAGGACTAGCGGACTCCTACGAGCAGTACTTC. This translates into CASSPLGLADSYEQYF. The chain is built from TRBV27 and TRBJ2-7; 10 bases line up with TRBD2. Germline CDR1 is MNHEY and CDR2 is SMNVEV (reference sequence). The CDR3 length is 16 residues. Trimming cost V 5 bases and J 0 bases; bases outside gene matches: 7.

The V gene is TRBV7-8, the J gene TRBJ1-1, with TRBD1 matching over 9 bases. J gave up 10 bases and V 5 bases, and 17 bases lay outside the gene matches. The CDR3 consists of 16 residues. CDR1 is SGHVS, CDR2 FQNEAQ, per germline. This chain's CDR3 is CASSPEGTGSYQGAFF. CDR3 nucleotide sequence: TGTGCCAGCAGCCCAGAGGGGACAGGGTCATATCAAGGAGCTTTCTTT. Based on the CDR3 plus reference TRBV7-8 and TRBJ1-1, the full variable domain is GAGVSQSPRYKVAKRGQDVALRCDPISGHVSLFWYQQALGQGPEFLTYFQNEAQLDKSGLPSDRFFAERPEGSVSTLKIQRTQQEDSAVYLCASSPEGTGSYQGAFFGQGTRLTVV.

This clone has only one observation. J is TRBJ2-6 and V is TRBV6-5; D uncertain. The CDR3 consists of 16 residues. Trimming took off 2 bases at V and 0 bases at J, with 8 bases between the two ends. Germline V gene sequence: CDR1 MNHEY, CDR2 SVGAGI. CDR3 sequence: CASSYDGFSGANVLTF. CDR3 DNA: TGTGCCAGCAGTTACGACGGGTTCTCTGGGGCCAACGTCCTGACTTTC.

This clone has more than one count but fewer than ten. The CDR3: CASSLVGTTYEQYF. CDR3 DNA sequence: TGTGCCAGCAGCTTAGTGGGGACTACCTACGAGCAGTACTTC. V and J are TRBV7-2 and TRBJ2-7; 7 bases match TRBD2. CDR1 and CDR2 (germline): SGHTA, FQGNSA. The CDR3 spans 14 residues. V dropped 1 base and J dropped 2; count of bases not matched to a gene: 2.

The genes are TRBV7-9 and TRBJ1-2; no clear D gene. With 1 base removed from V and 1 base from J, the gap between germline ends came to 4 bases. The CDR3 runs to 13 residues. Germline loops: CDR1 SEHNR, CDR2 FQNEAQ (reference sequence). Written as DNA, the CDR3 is TGTGCCAGCAGCTTAGGGCTTAACTATGGCTACACCTTC. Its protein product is CASSLGLNYGYTF.

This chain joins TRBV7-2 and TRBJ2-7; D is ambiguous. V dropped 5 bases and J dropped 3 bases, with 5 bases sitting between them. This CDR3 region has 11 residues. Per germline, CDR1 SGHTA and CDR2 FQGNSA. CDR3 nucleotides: TGTGCCAGCAGCGTCAGCTACGAGCAGTACTTC. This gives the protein CASSVSYEQYF. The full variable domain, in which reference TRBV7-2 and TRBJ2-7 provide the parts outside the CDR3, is GAGVSQSPSNKVTEKGKDVELRCDPISGHTALYWYRQSLGQGLEFLIYFQGNSAPDKSGLPSDRFSAERTGGSVSTLTIQRTQQEDSAVYLCASSVSYEQYFGPGTRLTVT.

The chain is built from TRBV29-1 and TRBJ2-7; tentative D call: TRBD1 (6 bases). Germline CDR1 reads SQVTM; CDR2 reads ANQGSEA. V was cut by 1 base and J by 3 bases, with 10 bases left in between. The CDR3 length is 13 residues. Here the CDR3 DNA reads TGCAGCGTTGAAGTAAACAGGGACTACGAGCAGTACTTC. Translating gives CSVEVNRDYEQYF.

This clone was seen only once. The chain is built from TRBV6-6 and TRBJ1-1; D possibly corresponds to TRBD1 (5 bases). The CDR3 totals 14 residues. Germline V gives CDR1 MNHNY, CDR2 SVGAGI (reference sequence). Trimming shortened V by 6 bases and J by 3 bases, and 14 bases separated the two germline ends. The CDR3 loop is CASRTGGIYTEAFF. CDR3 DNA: TGTGCCAGCAGAACAGGAGGGATTTACACTGAAGCTTTCTTT.

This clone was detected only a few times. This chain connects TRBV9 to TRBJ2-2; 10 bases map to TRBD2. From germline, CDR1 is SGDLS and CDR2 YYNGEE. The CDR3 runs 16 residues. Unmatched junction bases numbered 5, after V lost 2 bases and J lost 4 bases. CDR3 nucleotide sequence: TGTGCCAGCAGCGTCCTAGCGGGGGTCTCCACCGGGGAGCTGTTTTTT. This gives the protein CASSVLAGVSTGELFF.

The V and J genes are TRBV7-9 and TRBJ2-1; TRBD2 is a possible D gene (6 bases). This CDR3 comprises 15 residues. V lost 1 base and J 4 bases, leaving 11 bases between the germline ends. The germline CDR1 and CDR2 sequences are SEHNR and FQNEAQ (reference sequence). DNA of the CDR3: TGTGCCAGCAGCTTAGGCCGGGCGGGGTACAATGAGCAGTTCTTC. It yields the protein CASSLGRAGYNEQFF.

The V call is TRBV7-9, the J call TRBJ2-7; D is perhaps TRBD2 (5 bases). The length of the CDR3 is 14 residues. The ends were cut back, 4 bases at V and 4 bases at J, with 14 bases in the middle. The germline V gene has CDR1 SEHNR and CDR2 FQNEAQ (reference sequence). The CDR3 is CASSSPGLRYEQYF. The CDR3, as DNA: TGTGCCAGCAGCTCGCCGGGGTTAAGGTACGAGCAGTACTTC.

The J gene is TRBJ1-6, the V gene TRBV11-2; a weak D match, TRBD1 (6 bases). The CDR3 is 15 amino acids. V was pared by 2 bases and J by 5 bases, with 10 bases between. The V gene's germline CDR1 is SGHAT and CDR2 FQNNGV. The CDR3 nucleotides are TGTGCCAGCAGCTTAATAGGACAGAATAATTCACCCCTCCACTTT. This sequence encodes CASSLIGQNNSPLHF. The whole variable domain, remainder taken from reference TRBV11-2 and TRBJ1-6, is EAGVAQSPRYKIIEKRQSVAFWCNPISGHATLYWYQQILGQGPKLLIQFQNNGVVDDSQLPKDRFSAERLKGVDSTLKIQPAKLEDSAVYLCASSLIGQNNSPLHFGNGTRLTVT.

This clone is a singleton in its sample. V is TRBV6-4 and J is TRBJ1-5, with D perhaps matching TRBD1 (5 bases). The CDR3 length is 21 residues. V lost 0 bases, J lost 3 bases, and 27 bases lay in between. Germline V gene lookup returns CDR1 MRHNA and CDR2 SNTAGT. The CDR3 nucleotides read TGTGCCAGCAGTGACTCCCAGGGTTCCAAGGCAGGCTGGGTCGCCAATCAGCCCCAGCATTTT. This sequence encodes CASSDSQGSKAGWVANQPQHF.

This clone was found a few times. Written as DNA, the CDR3 is TGTGCCAGTATTGGGCGGGGGGGCGCGGGAGAGACCCAGTACTTC. Its translation: CASIGRGGAGETQYF. The chain recombines TRBV19 with TRBJ2-5; TRBD2 aligns across 9 bases. V shed 7 bases and J 4 bases; nucleotides not matched to a gene: 10. Germline lookup yields CDR1 LNHDA and CDR2 SQIVND (reference sequence). The CDR3 sequence is 15 residues long.

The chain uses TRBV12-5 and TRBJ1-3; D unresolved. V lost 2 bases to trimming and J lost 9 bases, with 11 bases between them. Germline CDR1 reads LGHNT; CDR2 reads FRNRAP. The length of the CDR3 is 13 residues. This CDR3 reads CASGLPQSLTIYF. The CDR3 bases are TGTGCTAGTGGTTTGCCACAATCCCTCACCATATATTTT.

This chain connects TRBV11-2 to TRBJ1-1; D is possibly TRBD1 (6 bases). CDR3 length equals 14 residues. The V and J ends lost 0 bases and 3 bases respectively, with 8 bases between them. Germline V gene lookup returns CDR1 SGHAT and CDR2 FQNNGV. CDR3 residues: CASSLETGYTEAFF. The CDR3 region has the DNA TGTGCCAGCAGCTTAGAGACAGGCTACACTGAAGCTTTCTTT.

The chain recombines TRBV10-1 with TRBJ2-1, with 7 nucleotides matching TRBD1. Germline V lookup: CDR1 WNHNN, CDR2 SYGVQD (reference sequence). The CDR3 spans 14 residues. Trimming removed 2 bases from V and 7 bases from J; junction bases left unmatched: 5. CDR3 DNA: TGCGCCAGCAGTGAGGGGGAACAGGGGAATGAGCAGTTCTTC. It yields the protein CASSEGEQGNEQFF.

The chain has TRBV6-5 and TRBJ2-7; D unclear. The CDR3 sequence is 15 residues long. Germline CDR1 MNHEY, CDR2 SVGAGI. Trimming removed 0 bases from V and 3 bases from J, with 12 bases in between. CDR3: CASSYSVGPGYEQYF. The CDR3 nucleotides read TGTGCCAGCAGTTACTCGGTGGGCCCTGGCTACGAGCAGTACTTC.